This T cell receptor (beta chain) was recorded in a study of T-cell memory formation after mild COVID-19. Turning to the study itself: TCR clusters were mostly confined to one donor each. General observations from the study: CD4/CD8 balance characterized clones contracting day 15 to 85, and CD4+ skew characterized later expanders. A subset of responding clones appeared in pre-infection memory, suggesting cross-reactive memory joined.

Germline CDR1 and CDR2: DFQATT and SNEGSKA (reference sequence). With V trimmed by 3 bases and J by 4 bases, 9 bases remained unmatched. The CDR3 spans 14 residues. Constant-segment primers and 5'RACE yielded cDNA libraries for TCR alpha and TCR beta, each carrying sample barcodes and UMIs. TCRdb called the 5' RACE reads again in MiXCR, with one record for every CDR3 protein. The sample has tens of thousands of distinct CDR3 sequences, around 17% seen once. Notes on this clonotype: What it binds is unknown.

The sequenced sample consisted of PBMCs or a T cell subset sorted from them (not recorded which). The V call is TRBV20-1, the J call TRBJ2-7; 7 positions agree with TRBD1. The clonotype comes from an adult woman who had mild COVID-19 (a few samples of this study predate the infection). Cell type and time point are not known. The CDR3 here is CSASRDSLGYEQYF. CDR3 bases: TGCAGTGCTAGTAGGGACAGCCTTGGGTACGAGCAGTACTTC.